This T cell receptor (beta chain) was recovered during a study of shared clonotypes between healthy human individuals. TCRdb keeps only in-frame clones here, not all; method: immunoSEQ multiplex PCR. Here the sample spans nearly 750,000 clones, approximately 72% being singletons. The CDR3 is 17 amino acids. In germline, CDR1 is SQVTM, CDR2 ANQGSEA. V lost 3 bases and J 7 bases, leaving 27 bases between the germline ends. The rearrangement links TRBV29-1 to TRBJ1-2; D gene unclear. This TCR derives from a woman in her 30s in good health. The sample was memory CD4+ T cells sorted from blood. Specified subset: CD45RA-negative fraction. For the CDR3, the DNA is TGCAGCGTTGACACCCCGGTAGCCGGACCGACGCTTCGTGGCTACACCTTC. Protein sequence: CSVDTPVAGPTLRGYTF.